These T cell receptor beta chains were read from a single sample in a study of cytomegalovirus exposure and HLA in healthy donors. Assay: immunoSEQ multiplex PCR; the TCRdb copy retains only in-frame clones and omits some. The sample holds roughly 240,000 clones, about three quarters seen once. The sequenced sample consisted of PBMCs. These receptors all stem from a boy between 5 and 17 years old in good health and CMV-seronegative. CDR3s include the opening cysteine and the closing phenylalanine or tryptophan. The D gene is left open where the match is weak. Clone size appears in some rows only: once, few, many, or a class for an expanded clone.

d_gene: -; v_gene: TRBV7-9; abundance: -; j_gene: TRBJ1-4; CDR3aa: CASSLGYREAEEKLFF; CDR3nt: TGTGCCAGCAGCTTAGGATACAGGGAAGCGGAAGAAAAACTGTTTTTT
d_gene: -; v_gene: TRBV7-9; abundance: few; j_gene: TRBJ1-2; CDR3aa: CASSLAVSTGGYTF; CDR3nt: TGTGCCAGCAGCTTAGCGGTCAGCACGGGTGGCTACACCTTC
d_gene: TRBD1; v_gene: TRBV6-5; abundance: -; j_gene: TRBJ1-2; CDR3aa: CASSYSGPGQDGYTF; CDR3nt: TGTGCCAGCAGTTACTCGGGGCCCGGACAGGATGGCTACACCTTC
d_gene: TRBD1; v_gene: TRBV5-4; abundance: -; j_gene: TRBJ1-2; CDR3aa: CASSLGQAINYGYTF; CDR3nt: TGTGCCAGCAGCCTAGGACAGGCAATAAACTATGGCTACACCTTC
d_gene: -; v_gene: TRBV14; abundance: -; j_gene: TRBJ2-7; CDR3aa: CASSQDILRQYF; CDR3nt: TGTGCCAGCAGCCAGGACATTTTACGGCAGTACTTC
d_gene: TRBD1; v_gene: TRBV9; abundance: -; j_gene: TRBJ1-1; CDR3aa: CASSVGPQGDEAFF; CDR3nt: TGTGCCAGCAGCGTAGGTCCGCAGGGGGATGAAGCTTTCTTT
d_gene: TRBD2; v_gene: TRBV10-3; abundance: -; j_gene: TRBJ2-1; CDR3aa: CAISELAGGPYYNEQFF; CDR3nt: TGTGCCATCAGTGAACTAGCGGGAGGCCCGTATTACAATGAGCAGTTCTTC
d_gene: TRBD1; v_gene: TRBV7-2; abundance: once; j_gene: TRBJ1-2; CDR3aa: CASSLGQGNYGYTF; CDR3nt: TGTGCCAGCAGCTTAGGACAGGGGAATTATGGCTACACCTTC
d_gene: TRBD2; v_gene: TRBV27; abundance: -; j_gene: TRBJ2-7; CDR3aa: CASAYGLAGEQYF; CDR3nt: TGTGCCAGCGCCTATGGACTAGCTGGGGAGCAGTACTTC
d_gene: TRBD2; v_gene: TRBV2; abundance: few; j_gene: TRBJ2-5; CDR3aa: CASGRLAGGQETQYF; CDR3nt: TGTGCCAGTGGAAGACTAGCGGGGGGCCAAGAGACCCAGTACTTC
d_gene: -; v_gene: TRBV6-5; abundance: -; j_gene: TRBJ2-5; CDR3aa: CATHSPPDQETQYF; CDR3nt: TGTGCCACCCACAGCCCCCCCGACCAAGAGACCCAGTACTTC
d_gene: -; v_gene: TRBV9; abundance: -; j_gene: TRBJ1-1; CDR3aa: CASSVSRVEGNTEAFF; CDR3nt: TGTGCCAGCAGCGTATCGAGGGTTGAGGGGAACACTGAAGCTTTCTTT
d_gene: TRBD1; v_gene: TRBV30; abundance: -; j_gene: TRBJ1-2; CDR3aa: CAWQGGANYGYTF; CDR3nt: TGTGCCTGGCAGGGGGGAGCTAACTATGGCTACACCTTC
d_gene: -; v_gene: TRBV7-9; abundance: -; j_gene: TRBJ1-5; CDR3aa: CASSLGDTNQPQHF; CDR3nt: TGTGCCAGCAGCTTGGGTGACACCAATCAGCCCCAGCATTTT
d_gene: -; v_gene: TRBV7-9; abundance: once; j_gene: TRBJ1-1; CDR3aa: CASSPPTGSAFF; CDR3nt: TGTGCCAGCAGCCCGCCGACAGGATCGGCTTTCTTT
d_gene: TRBD1; v_gene: TRBV27; abundance: -; j_gene: TRBJ1-1; CDR3aa: CASGRDREREAFF; CDR3nt: TGTGCCAGCGGCCGGGACAGGGAACGTGAAGCTTTCTTT
d_gene: TRBD2; v_gene: TRBV7-6; abundance: -; j_gene: TRBJ2-1; CDR3aa: CASSPLAGQTSGRIYNEQFF; CDR3nt: TGTGCCAGCAGCCCCCTTGCGGGACAAACTAGCGGGAGGATATACAATGAGCAGTTCTTC
d_gene: TRBD1; v_gene: TRBV5-1; abundance: -; j_gene: TRBJ2-7; CDR3aa: CASSLGQGILREQYF; CDR3nt: TGCGCCAGCAGCTTGGGACAGGGGATCTTGCGCGAGCAGTACTTC
d_gene: -; v_gene: TRBV7-9; abundance: -; j_gene: TRBJ1-2; CDR3aa: CASSLEQGGGYTF; CDR3nt: TGTGCCAGCAGCTTAGAACAGGGCGGTGGCTACACCTTC
d_gene: -; v_gene: TRBV6-5; abundance: -; j_gene: TRBJ1-3; CDR3aa: CASSYREEGTIYF; CDR3nt: TGTGCCAGCAGTTACCGAGAAGAGGGCACCATATATTTT
d_gene: TRBD2; v_gene: TRBV5-8; abundance: once; j_gene: TRBJ2-4; CDR3aa: CASIKSGREYIQYF; CDR3nt: TGTGCCAGCATCAAAAGCGGGAGGGAGTACATTCAGTACTTC
d_gene: -; v_gene: TRBV6-1; abundance: -; j_gene: TRBJ1-4; CDR3aa: CASVFGATNEKLFF; CDR3nt: TGTGCCAGCGTCTTCGGGGCAACTAATGAAAAACTGTTTTTT
d_gene: TRBD1; v_gene: TRBV6-6; abundance: -; j_gene: TRBJ1-2; CDR3aa: CASTDRGLFYGYTF; CDR3nt: TGTGCTAGCACCGACAGGGGCTTGTTTTATGGCTACACCTTC
d_gene: TRBD2; v_gene: TRBV19; abundance: -; j_gene: TRBJ2-2; CDR3aa: CASRGRGTGELFF; CDR3nt: TGTGCCAGTAGAGGGAGGGGTACCGGGGAGCTGTTTTTT
d_gene: TRBD1; v_gene: TRBV6-6; abundance: -; j_gene: TRBJ2-2; CDR3aa: CASSYLTGPGELFF; CDR3nt: TGTGCCAGCAGTTACCTGACAGGGCCCGGGGAGCTGTTTTTT
d_gene: -; v_gene: TRBV27; abundance: -; j_gene: TRBJ1-2; CDR3aa: CASHGGNYGYTF; CDR3nt: TGTGCCAGCCACGGGGGGAACTATGGCTACACCTTC
d_gene: TRBD1; v_gene: TRBV4-1; abundance: few; j_gene: TRBJ2-2; CDR3aa: CASSQEVGGQGTGELFF; CDR3nt: TGCGCCAGCAGCCAAGAAGTCGGCGGACAGGGCACCGGGGAGCTGTTTTTT
d_gene: -; v_gene: TRBV6-4; abundance: -; j_gene: TRBJ1-2; CDR3aa: CASSPREEGYGYTF; CDR3nt: TGTGCCAGCAGTCCGCGGGAGGAGGGCTATGGCTACACCTTC
d_gene: -; v_gene: TRBV7-6; abundance: once; j_gene: TRBJ2-5; CDR3aa: CASSSRAETQYF; CDR3nt: TGTGCCAGCAGCTCCCGAGCTGAGACCCAGTACTTC
d_gene: -; v_gene: TRBV7-9; abundance: -; j_gene: TRBJ2-1; CDR3aa: CASSLGLLSSYNEQFF; CDR3nt: TGTGCCAGCAGCTTAGGACTACTAAGCTCCTACAATGAGCAGTTCTTC
d_gene: TRBD2; v_gene: TRBV10-3; abundance: -; j_gene: TRBJ2-3; CDR3aa: CAISDPLGREPDTQYF; CDR3nt: TGTGCCATCAGTGACCCTCTGGGGCGGGAGCCAGATACGCAGTATTTT
d_gene: -; v_gene: TRBV5-4; abundance: once; j_gene: TRBJ2-1; CDR3aa: CASTPRTSYNEQFF; CDR3nt: TGTGCCAGCACCCCTCGGACTTCCTACAATGAGCAGTTCTTC
d_gene: TRBD2; v_gene: TRBV29-1; abundance: -; j_gene: TRBJ2-5; CDR3aa: CSVQTSGEETQYF; CDR3nt: TGCAGCGTTCAGACTAGCGGGGAGGAGACCCAGTACTTC
d_gene: TRBD1; v_gene: TRBV25-1; abundance: -; j_gene: TRBJ1-3; CDR3aa: CASSSHLGQGSSGNTIYF; CDR3nt: TGTGCCAGCAGTAGCCATCTGGGACAGGGAAGCTCTGGAAACACCATATATTTT
d_gene: TRBD1; v_gene: TRBV27; abundance: -; j_gene: TRBJ2-7; CDR3aa: CASSFSGGYEQYF; CDR3nt: TGTGCCAGCAGTTTTTCAGGGGGTTACGAGCAGTACTTC
d_gene: TRBD1; v_gene: TRBV19; abundance: -; j_gene: TRBJ1-5; CDR3aa: CASSIERTGGGFQPQHF; CDR3nt: TGTGCCAGTAGTATAGAGAGGACAGGGGGCGGGTTTCAGCCCCAGCATTTT
d_gene: -; v_gene: TRBV19; abundance: few; j_gene: TRBJ2-7; CDR3aa: CASSRDFSSYEQYF; CDR3nt: TGTGCCAGTAGTCGGGACTTTAGCTCCTACGAGCAGTACTTC
d_gene: TRBD1; v_gene: TRBV7-9; abundance: -; j_gene: TRBJ2-3; CDR3aa: CASSRTGGSTDTQYF; CDR3nt: TGTGCCAGCAGCCGGACAGGGGGGAGCACAGATACGCAGTATTTT
d_gene: -; v_gene: TRBV19; abundance: -; j_gene: TRBJ1-6; CDR3aa: CASSVTGFLRDSPLHF; CDR3nt: TGTGCCAGTAGTGTAACAGGGTTTCTTCGGGATTCACCCCTCCACTTT
d_gene: -; v_gene: TRBV29-1; abundance: -; j_gene: TRBJ2-4; CDR3aa: CSVGQGRENIQYF; CDR3nt: TGCAGCGTTGGTCAGGGGCGGGAAAACATTCAGTACTTC
d_gene: -; v_gene: TRBV18; abundance: -; j_gene: TRBJ1-2; CDR3aa: CASSPRDTANYGYTF; CDR3nt: TGTGCCAGCTCACCCCGGGACACCGCTAACTATGGCTACACCTTC
d_gene: TRBD2; v_gene: TRBV27; abundance: -; j_gene: TRBJ2-3; CDR3aa: CASSLYPSGSSTQYF; CDR3nt: TGTGCCAGCAGTTTGTATCCTAGCGGGAGCTCTACGCAGTATTTT
d_gene: -; v_gene: TRBV10-3; abundance: -; j_gene: TRBJ1-2; CDR3aa: CAIRPDRNYGYTF; CDR3nt: TGTGCCATCAGGCCCGACAGGAACTATGGCTACACCTTC
d_gene: TRBD2; v_gene: TRBV6-4; abundance: -; j_gene: TRBJ2-2; CDR3aa: CASSDSGGGSTGELFF; CDR3nt: TGTGCCAGCAGTGACTCCGGGGGAGGGAGCACCGGGGAGCTGTTTTTT
d_gene: -; v_gene: TRBV7-9; abundance: once; j_gene: TRBJ2-2; CDR3aa: CASRSSGENKGGELFF; CDR3nt: TGTGCCAGCAGGTCCTCGGGGGAGAATAAAGGCGGGGAGCTGTTTTTT
d_gene: -; v_gene: TRBV2; abundance: few; j_gene: TRBJ1-1; CDR3aa: CASDRKVGLGIMAEAFF; CDR3nt: TGTGCCAGCGACCGAAAGGTAGGACTCGGAATAATGGCTGAAGCTTTCTTT
d_gene: TRBD2; v_gene: TRBV10-3; abundance: once; j_gene: TRBJ2-3; CDR3aa: CAIRQTSGTDTQYF; CDR3nt: TGTGCCATCAGACAGACTAGCGGCACAGATACGCAGTATTTT
d_gene: -; v_gene: TRBV25-1; abundance: -; j_gene: TRBJ1-1; CDR3aa: CASGGLQTEAFF; CDR3nt: TGTGCCAGCGGAGGGTTACAAACTGAAGCTTTCTTT
d_gene: -; v_gene: TRBV7-8; abundance: -; j_gene: TRBJ2-1; CDR3aa: CASSLADEQFF; CDR3nt: TGTGCCAGCAGCCTCGCGGATGAGCAGTTCTTC
d_gene: TRBD1; v_gene: TRBV5-4; abundance: -; j_gene: TRBJ1-2; CDR3aa: CASSAGQVIYGYTF; CDR3nt: TGTGCCAGCAGCGCGGGACAGGTGATCTATGGCTACACCTTC
d_gene: -; v_gene: TRBV30; abundance: -; j_gene: TRBJ2-5; CDR3aa: CAWQIKQVETQYF; CDR3nt: TGTGCCTGGCAAATTAAACAGGTGGAGACCCAGTACTTC
d_gene: -; v_gene: TRBV10-3; abundance: -; j_gene: TRBJ1-1; CDR3aa: CAISGEWNTEAFF; CDR3nt: TGTGCCATCAGTGGGGAGTGGAACACTGAAGCTTTCTTT
d_gene: -; v_gene: TRBV30; abundance: -; j_gene: TRBJ2-1; CDR3aa: CAWLQDNEQFF; CDR3nt: TGTGCCTGGCTACAGGACAATGAGCAGTTCTTC
d_gene: TRBD1; v_gene: TRBV14; abundance: -; j_gene: TRBJ2-3; CDR3aa: CASSQERDRSTDTQYF; CDR3nt: TGTGCCAGCAGCCAAGAACGGGACAGGTCCACAGATACGCAGTATTTT